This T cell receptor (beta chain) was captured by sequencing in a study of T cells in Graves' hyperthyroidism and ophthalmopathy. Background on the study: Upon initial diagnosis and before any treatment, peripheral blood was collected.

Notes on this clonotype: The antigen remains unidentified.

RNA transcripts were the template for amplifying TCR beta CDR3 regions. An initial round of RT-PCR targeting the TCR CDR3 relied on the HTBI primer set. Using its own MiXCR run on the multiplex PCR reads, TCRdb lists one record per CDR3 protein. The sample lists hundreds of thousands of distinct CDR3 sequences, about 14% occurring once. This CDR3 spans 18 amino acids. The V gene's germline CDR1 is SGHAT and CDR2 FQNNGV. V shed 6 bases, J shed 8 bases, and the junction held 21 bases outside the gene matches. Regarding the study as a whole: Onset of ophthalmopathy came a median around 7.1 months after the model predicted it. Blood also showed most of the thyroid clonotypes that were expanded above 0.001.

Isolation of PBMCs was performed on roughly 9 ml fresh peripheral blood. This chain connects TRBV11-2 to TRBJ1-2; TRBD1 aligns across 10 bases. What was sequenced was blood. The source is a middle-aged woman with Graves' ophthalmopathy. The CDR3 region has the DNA TGTGCCAGCAGACAACCGGGACAGGGGACTACGGTAAAGGAGGGCTACACCTTC. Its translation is CASRQPGQGTTVKEGYTF.